Below, 21 T cell receptor beta chains from the same sample are listed, as sequenced in a study of cytomegalovirus exposure and HLA in healthy donors. Vbeta (60) and Jbeta (13) primers were used in the PCR. The assay was immunoSEQ multiplex PCR, and TCRdb's table has in-frame clones only and misses some. The sample records 150,000 to 200,000 clones, approximately 80% being singletons. The specimen was PBMCs. All receptors derive from a male donor in good health and CMV-seropositive.

The CDR3 DNA follows: TGCGCCAGCAGCCCGGGAGTCGGGACAGCAGCGGAAAAACTGTTTTTT. It encodes CASSPGVGTAAEKLFF. The chain recombines TRBV5-1 with TRBJ1-4, with 7 nucleotides matching TRBD1. The CDR3 sequence is 16 residues long. CDR1 SGHRS and CDR2 YFSETQ come from the germline V gene. V lost 4 bases to trimming and J lost 8 bases; unmatched junction nucleotides: 14.

This clone was counted once. This CDR3 is also generated by other DNA sequences in the sample. The V call is TRBV15, the J call TRBJ2-5; 8 nucleotides align to TRBD1. The CDR3 runs to 15 residues. V shed 0 bases, J shed 2 bases, and the junction held 2 bases outside the gene matches. Germline CDR1 is LNHNV and CDR2 is YYDKDF (reference sequence). The CDR3 sequence: CATSRDRGLQETQYF. The DNA of the CDR3 is TGTGCCACCAGCAGAGACAGGGGGCTACAAGAGACCCAGTACTTC.

CDR3 sequence: CAITQTGSTYEQYF. Here the CDR3 DNA reads TGTGCCATCACCCAGACAGGGTCAACCTACGAGCAGTACTTC. V usage is TRBV10-3 and J usage is TRBJ2-7, with TRBD1 matching over 7 bases. Germline CDR1 ENHRY, CDR2 SYGVKD. This CDR3 has 14 amino acids. The J segment lost 2 bases and the V segment lost 7 bases, leaving 8 bases of the junction unmatched.

This chain uses TRBV7-7 with TRBJ2-3; 8 nucleotides agree with TRBD2. From germline, CDR1 is SSHAT and CDR2 FNYEAQ (reference sequence). The CDR3 has 17 amino acids. V shed 5 bases, J shed 4 bases, and the junction held 14 bases outside the gene matches. CDR3 sequence: CASSHNLAGSGADTQYF. CDR3 sequence (DNA): TGTGCCAGCAGCCACAACTTAGCGGGAAGCGGGGCAGATACGCAGTATTTT.

This clone appeared a few times. An end of the junction does not agree with germline; a read error may underlie this. The chain is built from TRBV7-9 and TRBJ2-6, with a tentative D call TRBD1 (5 bases). CDR3 size: 17 residues. Germline CDR1 is SEHNR and CDR2 is FQNEAQ (reference sequence). In nucleotides, the CDR3 is TGTGCCAGCAGCTTAGAAGGTTCATCCTCTGGGGCCAACGGCCTGACTTTC. This gives the protein CASSLEGSSSGANGLTF.

The gene calls are TRBV27 and TRBJ2-1, with 7 bases aligning to TRBD2. The trim removed 6 bases at V and 1 base at J, leaving 6 bases unmatched. The CDR3 is 15 amino acids. The germline CDR1 and CDR2 sequences are MNHEY and SMNVEV (reference sequence). The CDR3 nucleotides are TGTGCCAGCAGCGTGTCTAGCGGTTCCTACAATGAGCAGTTCTTC. It encodes CASSVSSGSYNEQFF.

The rearrangement links TRBV28 to TRBJ2-5, with D perhaps matching TRBD2 (5 bases). The J call could be wrong; TRBJ2-7 is a better fit for the DNA end. CDR1 is MDHEN and CDR2 is SYDVKM in the germline V gene. CDR3 length: 16 amino acids. CDR3 sequence: CASRKAEAAQLYEQYF. In nucleotides, the CDR3 is TGTGCCAGCAGAAAGGCGGAGGCAGCTCAACTCTACGAGCAGTACTTC.

The V call is TRBV5-6, the J call TRBJ2-1; TRBD2 matches at 9 bases. The J segment lost 6 bases and the V segment lost 1 base, leaving 14 bases of the junction unmatched. This CDR3 has 18 amino acids. The germline CDR1 and CDR2 sequences are SGHDT and YYEEEE. CDR3 sequence (DNA): TGTGCCAGCAGCTTGAATCTTGGGGTAGCGGGGGAAGTCAATGAGCAGTTCTTC. This translates into CASSLNLGVAGEVNEQFF.

The rearrangement uses TRBV19 and TRBJ2-7; TRBD1 aligns across 10 bases. This CDR3 is 18 amino acids long. J gave up 7 bases and V 4 bases, and 19 bases lay outside the gene matches. CDR1 is LNHDA, CDR2 SQIVND, per germline (reference sequence). The CDR3 nucleotides read TGTGCCAGTAGTAGACAGGACTACGGACAGGGGGAATTCTGGGAGCAGTACTTC. This sequence encodes CASSRQDYGQGEFWEQYF.

The CDR3 reads CASSTDSYGYTF. CDR3 in DNA: TGTGCCAGCAGCACCGACAGCTATGGCTACACCTTC. The chain carries TRBV5-4 and TRBJ1-2; possible D gene TRBD1, 5 bases. The V end was cut by 4 bases, the J end by 4 bases, with 8 bases between. This CDR3 is built from 12 residues. Per germline, CDR1 SGHNT and CDR2 YYREEE (reference sequence).

The chain carries TRBV6-4 and TRBJ1-2, with 9 bases identical to TRBD1. V lost 2 bases to trimming and J lost 1 base; unmatched junction nucleotides: 5. This CDR3 spans 16 amino acids. Germline CDR1 MRHNA, CDR2 SNTAGT. The CDR3 sequence: CASSDPPGQGNYGYTF. CDR3 DNA: TGTGCCAGCAGTGACCCCCCGGGACAGGGTAACTATGGCTACACCTTC.

The CDR3 spells CASTPFGGGNTEAFF. The CDR3 DNA sequence: TGTGCCAGCACGCCCTTTGGGGGGGGGAACACTGAAGCTTTCTTT. The chain employs TRBV28 and TRBJ1-1; D perhaps matches TRBD1 (5 bases). Trimming took 7 bases from V and 1 from J, leaving 16 bases between them. Germline V gene data show CDR1 as MDHEN and CDR2 as SYDVKM. CDR3 length: 15 amino acids.

The chain recombines TRBV19 with TRBJ1-2; weak D call: TRBD1 (5 bases). The CDR3 contains 13 residues. The germline gives CDR1 LNHDA, CDR2 SQIVND (reference sequence). With 3 bases removed from V and 5 bases from J, the gap between germline ends came to 10 bases. CDR3 loop: CASSIDRLYGYTF. CDR3 DNA: TGTGCCAGTAGTATCGACAGATTATATGGCTACACCTTC.

The rearrangement uses TRBV6-5 and TRBJ1-2; 7 bases line up with TRBD1. J was trimmed by 8 bases and V by 5 bases; bases with no gene match: 5. Germline values: CDR1 MNHEY, CDR2 SVGAGI. The CDR3 is 12 amino acids. The CDR3 coding sequence is TGTGCCAGCAGTCACAGGGGTGGGGGCTACACCTTC. Its translation is CASSHRGGGYTF.

Written as DNA, the CDR3 is TGTGCCAGCAGCTTTAGCGGGAGCACAGATACGCAGTATTTT. It encodes CASSFSGSTDTQYF. This rearrangement joins TRBV7-9 to TRBJ2-3, with TRBD2 matching 7 bases. Germline values: CDR1 SEHNR, CDR2 FQNEAQ (reference sequence). The CDR3 extends over 14 amino acids. V lost 3 bases, J lost 0 bases, and 0 bases stayed unmatched.

In DNA form, the CDR3 reads TGTGCCAGCAGCAAAAAACAGGGGGCTAAGCTTGGGGTCCAAGAGACCCAGTACTTC. This gives the protein CASSKKQGAKLGVQETQYF. This chain uses TRBV21-1 with TRBJ2-5; TRBD1, the table's D call, was not compared with the DNA. TRBV21-1 is an annotated pseudogene. The CDR3 covers 19 residues.

The V gene is TRBV30, the J gene TRBJ2-3; TRBD2 agrees at 11 bases. Losses at the gene ends were 7 bases for V and 5 bases for J; bases not matched to a gene: 8. From germline, CDR1 is GTSNPN and CDR2 SVGIG (reference sequence). The CDR3 consists of 14 residues. CDR3 region: CAYSGGVGGDTQYF. In nucleotides, the CDR3 is TGTGCCTATAGCGGGGGGGTGGGTGGAGATACGCAGTATTTT.

This clone was seen a few times. The chain uses TRBV7-9 and TRBJ1-1; TRBD1 aligns across 8 bases. The germline V gene encodes CDR1 SEHNR and CDR2 FQNEAQ (reference sequence). The CDR3 totals 13 residues. The junction had 3 bases not matched to a gene; V was cut back by 5 bases and J by 4 bases. For the CDR3, the DNA is TGTGCCAGCAGCGGAACAGGGGGCACTGAAGCTTTCTTT. This codes for CASSGTGGTEAFF.

V usage is TRBV30 and J usage is TRBJ2-5; tentative D call: TRBD2 (6 bases). Germline CDR1 is GTSNPN and CDR2 is SVGIG (reference sequence). The CDR3 runs 13 residues. V was pared by 3 bases and J by 4 bases, with 12 bases between. The CDR3 DNA reads TGTGCCTGGAGGGTCGGGGGAGTAGAGACCCAGTACTTC. As protein: CAWRVGGVETQYF.

Only a few counts were recorded for this clone. The rearrangement links TRBV7-6 to TRBJ1-1; D possibly corresponds to TRBD1 (5 bases). Between the trimmed V and J ends, which lost 7 bases and 0 bases, there was a span of 15 bases. There are 15 residues in the CDR3. Germline V gene sequence: CDR1 SGHVS, CDR2 FNYEAQ. This chain's CDR3 is CASIRSPDMNTEAFF. The CDR3 nucleotides are TGTGCCAGCATCCGATCGCCGGACATGAACACTGAAGCTTTCTTT. Variable domain in full (rest from reference TRBV7-6 and TRBJ1-1): GAGVSQSPRYKVTKRGQDVALRCDPISGHVSLYWYRQALGQGPEFLTYFNYEAQQDKSGLPNDRFSAERPEGSISTLTIQRTEQRDSAMYRCASIRSPDMNTEAFFGQGTRLTVV.

A single count supports this clone. V gene TRBV19 combines with J gene TRBJ2-1, with D maybe TRBD1 (5 bases). This CDR3 contains 13 residues. CDR1 LNHDA and CDR2 SQIVND come from the germline V gene (reference sequence). V was cut by 7 bases and J by 4 bases, with 11 bases left in between. The chain's CDR3 is CASTWGQYNEQFF. The CDR3 nucleotides read TGTGCCAGTACCTGGGGCCAATACAATGAGCAGTTCTTC.